The clone carrying this T cell receptor (beta chain) was picked up a small number of times. This entry comes from a study of control samples from healthy donors and cancer patients. Trimming removed 3 bases from V and 9 bases from J, with 18 bases in between. The CDR3 is 16 residues long. The germline CDR1 and CDR2 sequences are LGHDT and YNNKEL (reference sequence). Profiling relied on immunoSEQ multiplex PCR, and the TCRdb table lists in-frame clones only, not all of them. The repertoire holds about 150,000 clones, with 93% as singletons. This rearrangement joins TRBV3-1 (or the pseudogene TRBV3-2) to TRBJ1-6; a weak D match, TRBD1 (6 bases). This clonotype originated in a man in his fifties in good health. Specimen: blood. The CDR3 nucleotides are TGTGCCAGCAGCCAGTTCACAGGGAGCCTAGGTTCACCCCTCCACTTT. Its protein product is CASSQFTGSLGSPLHF.